The clone carrying this T cell receptor (beta chain) was observed a handful of times. Its specificity is not known. Researchers took RNA transcripts and amplified the TCR beta CDR3 regions from them. HTBI primers drove first-round RT-PCR of the TCR CDR3. TCRdb ran MiXCR on the multiplex PCR reads and lists one entry per CDR3 protein. The sample lists 600,000 or so distinct CDR3 sequences; 15% to 20% were seen once. The data were obtained in a study of T cells in Graves' hyperthyroidism and ophthalmopathy. In the study overall: The authors collected peripheral blood at initial diagnosis, before any treatment.

The V end was cut by 5 bases, the J end by 0 bases, with 17 bases between. Germline CDR1 reads SGHTA; CDR2 reads FQGNSA. CDR3 length: 17 amino acids. General study results and limits: Ophthalmopathy, as predicted by the model, came a median approximately 6.5 months after the prediction.

The sample taken for sequencing was blood. This TCR derives from a woman aged 25 to 39 with Graves' hyperthyroidism. The rearrangement uses TRBV7-2 and TRBJ2-1, with D possibly being TRBD2 (6 bases). In nucleotides, the CDR3 is TGTGCCAGCAGCCAAACGGGACTCCTGAGCTCCTACAATGAGCAGTTCTTC. It specifies CASSQTGLLSSYNEQFF.